This T cell receptor (beta chain) is drawn from a study of T cell responses to AZD1222 COVID-19 vaccine. The overall study: Both about-4-week and about-12-week second-dose recipients were combined.

Findings and limits, study-wide: There were mostly white British donors and more females than males, and clonal diversity was possibly underestimated.

Data came from immunoSEQ multiplex PCR; TCRdb stores just in-frame clones and leaves some out. This sample has more than 100,000 clones, with 80% to 95% found just once. With regard to this clone: The antigen is unknown.

Trimming stripped 0 bases from V and 6 bases from J, with 12 bases between. The germline V gene has CDR1 LGHNA and CDR2 YSLEER. The CDR3 extends over 14 amino acids. The receptor's source is an adult in good health. The sample in question was peripheral blood, obtained on day 0 of AZD1222 vaccination. The V gene is TRBV4-3, the J gene TRBJ2-7; the D is unclear. DNA for the CDR3: TGCGCCAGCAGCCAAGATCGGACCGACGGCGAGCAGTACTTC. Its translation: CASSQDRTDGEQYF.